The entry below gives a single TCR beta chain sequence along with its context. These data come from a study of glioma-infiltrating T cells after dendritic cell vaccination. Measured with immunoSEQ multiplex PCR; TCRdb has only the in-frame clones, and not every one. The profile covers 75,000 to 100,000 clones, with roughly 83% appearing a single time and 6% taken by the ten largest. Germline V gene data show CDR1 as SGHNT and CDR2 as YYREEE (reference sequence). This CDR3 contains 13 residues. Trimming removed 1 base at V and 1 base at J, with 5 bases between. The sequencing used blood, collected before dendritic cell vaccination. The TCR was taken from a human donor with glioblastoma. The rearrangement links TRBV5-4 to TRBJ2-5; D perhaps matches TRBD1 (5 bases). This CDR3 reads CASSLRGQETQYF. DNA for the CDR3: TGTGCCAGCAGCTTGAGGGGCCAAGAGACCCAGTACTTC.